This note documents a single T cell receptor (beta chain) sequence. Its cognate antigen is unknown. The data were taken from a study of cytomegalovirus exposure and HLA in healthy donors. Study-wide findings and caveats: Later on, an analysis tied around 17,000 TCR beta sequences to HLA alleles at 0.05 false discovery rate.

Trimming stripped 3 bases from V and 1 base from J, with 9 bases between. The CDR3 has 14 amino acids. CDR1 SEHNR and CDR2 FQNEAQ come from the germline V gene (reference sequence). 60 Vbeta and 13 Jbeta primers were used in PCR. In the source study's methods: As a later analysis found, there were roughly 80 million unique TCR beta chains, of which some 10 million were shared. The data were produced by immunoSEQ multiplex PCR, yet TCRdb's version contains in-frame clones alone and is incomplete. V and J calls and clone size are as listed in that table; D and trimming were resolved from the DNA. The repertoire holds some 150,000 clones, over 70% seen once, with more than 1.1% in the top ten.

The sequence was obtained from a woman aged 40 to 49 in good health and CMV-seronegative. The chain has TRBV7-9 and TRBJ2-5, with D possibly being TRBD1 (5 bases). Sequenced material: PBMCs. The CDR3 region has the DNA TGTGCCAGCAGCTTCGCAGGGCGCCAAGAGACCCAGTACTTC. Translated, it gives CASSFAGRQETQYF.